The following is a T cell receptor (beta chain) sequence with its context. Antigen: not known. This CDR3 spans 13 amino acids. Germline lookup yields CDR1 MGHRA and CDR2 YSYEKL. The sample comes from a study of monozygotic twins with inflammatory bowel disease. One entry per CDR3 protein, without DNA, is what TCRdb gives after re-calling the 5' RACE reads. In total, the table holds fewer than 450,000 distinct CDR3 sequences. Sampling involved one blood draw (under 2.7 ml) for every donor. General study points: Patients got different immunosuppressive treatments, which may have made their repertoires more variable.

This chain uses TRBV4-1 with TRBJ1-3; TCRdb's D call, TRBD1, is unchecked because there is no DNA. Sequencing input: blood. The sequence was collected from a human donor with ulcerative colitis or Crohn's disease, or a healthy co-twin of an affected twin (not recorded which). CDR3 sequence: CASTGMNRNTIYF.